Detailed here is one TCR beta chain. Authors' methods: Estimation of nucleated cell counts was performed using reference gene primer amplification. Profiling relied on immunoSEQ multiplex PCR, and the TCRdb table lists in-frame clones only, not all of them. V, J and clone size are taken as reported in that table, and D and trimming were inferred from the DNA itself. The profile shows roughly 43,000 clones, around 82% of them singletons. The source of the sample is a study of blood T cell repertoires in COVID-19. Study-wide background: Spain, Italy and the United States supplied samples that represented acute and convalescent COVID-19. Sample material is recorded as cDNA or gDNA derived from T cells, B-cell-depleted T cells, or PBMCs.

CDR1 and CDR2 (germline): MDHEN, SYDVKM. CDR3 length equals 16 residues. With 3 bases removed from V and 2 bases from J, the gap between germline ends came to 15 bases. This sequence was found in a woman in her 70s with acute or convalescent COVID-19. The chain carries TRBV28 and TRBJ2-3; tentative D call: TRBD1 (6 bases). Sequencing used peripheral blood. The CDR3 DNA follows: TGTGCCAGCAGTTTCTGGAAGCAGGGGCCCACAGATACGCAGTATTTT. Residues: CASSFWKQGPTDTQYF.